This TCR beta chain was sequenced during a study of cytomegalovirus exposure and HLA in healthy donors. The germline gives CDR1 SNHLY, CDR2 FYNNEI. The V and J ends lost 5 bases and 4 bases respectively, with 11 bases between them. The CDR3 extends over 13 amino acids. Here immunoSEQ multiplex PCR was the method, and the copy in TCRdb shows in-frame clones only, minus some. The sample consists of roughly 200,000 clones, about 86% of them appearing once. Of note for this clone: Antigen unknown.

Study conclusions and caveats: Listed as cytomegalovirus-associated were more than 150 TCR beta chains. In a later analysis, first-cohort TCR clusters were found to tend to co-occur in the approximately 120 validation repertoires. Most TCR sequences were seen very rarely across donors, but some public TCRs occurred in many.

The TCR originated in a woman in her late teens or twenties in good health and CMV-seropositive. Sequenced: PBMCs. The chain links TRBV2 to TRBJ1-2, with D possibly TRBD1 on 5 matching bases. CDR3 sequence (DNA): TGTGCCAGCAGTAGCGAGACAGCCTATGGCTACACCTTC. Amino acids: CASSSETAYGYTF.